Listed below are T cell receptor beta chains from one sample, sequenced in a study of blood T cell repertoires in COVID-19. Clones were read by immunoSEQ multiplex PCR, and TCRdb kept only the in-frame ones, dropping some. The data show approximately 180,000 clones, 80% to 90% seen once. Material: peripheral blood. The receptors stem from a human donor with active or convalescent COVID-19. The donor label of this sample is uncertain. Each CDR3 is given with its conserved first and last residue. D genes are given only for firm matches. Clone size is shown for a subset of rows, as once, few, many or a class of expanded clone.

J | size | D | V | CDR3 | DNA
TRBJ2-7 | . | TRBD2 | TRBV19 | CATSSGLAGSYEQYF | TGTGCCACCAGTTCGGGACTAGCGGGATCCTACGAGCAGTACTTC
TRBJ2-3 | once | . | TRBV13 | CASSLGQGSTDTQYF | TGTGCCAGCAGCTTAGGTCAGGGGTCCACAGATACGCAGTATTTT
TRBJ2-5 | . | TRBD2 | TRBV7-9 | CASSLGTSGSSPQYF | TGTGCCAGCAGCTTAGGGACTAGCGGGAGCAGTCCCCAGTACTTC
TRBJ2-2 | . | . | TRBV12-5 | CASGLTGVTGELFF | TGTGCTAGTGGTTTGACCGGGGTCACCGGGGAGCTGTTTTTT
TRBJ2-7 | many | . | TRBV2 | CASKGRAEPYEQYF | TGTGCCAGCAAGGGCAGGGCGGAACCCTACGAGCAGTACTTC
TRBJ1-1 | . | TRBD1 | TRBV5-1 | CASSSGTEGEAFF | TGCGCCAGCAGCTCCGGGACAGAGGGTGAAGCTTTCTTT
TRBJ1-2 | . | . | TRBV6-5 | CASRPGDYGYTF | TGTGCCAGCAGGCCAGGCGACTATGGCTACACCTTC
TRBJ2-1 | . | . | TRBV7-3 | CASSLSSSAGEQFF | TGTGCCAGCAGCTTAAGTTCGAGCGCCGGTGAGCAGTTCTTC
TRBJ1-2 | . | . | TRBV7-8 | CASSLEVSYGYTF | TGTGCCAGCAGCTTAGAAGTCAGCTATGGCTACACCTTC
TRBJ1-4 | . | TRBD1 | TRBV28 | CASSPWTGLGTNEKLFF | TGTGCCAGCAGTCCATGGACAGGTCTGGGAACTAATGAAAAACTGTTTTTT
TRBJ2-2 | . | . | TRBV28 | CALLSQNTGELFF | TGTGCCCTTCTGAGCCAGAACACCGGGGAGCTGTTTTTT
TRBJ2-7 | . | . | TRBV6-5 | CASSYSGSYEQYF | TGTGCCAGCAGTTACTCGGGCAGCTACGAGCAGTACTTC
TRBJ2-5 | . | . | TRBV7-9 | CASSLKTPLSPTQYF | TGTGCCAGCAGCTTAAAAACTCCATTGTCTCCGACCCAGTACTTC
TRBJ2-7 | . | . | TRBV3-1/TRBV3-2 | CASSQDSGRVYEQYF | TGTGCCAGCAGCCAAGATTCCGGCAGGGTCTACGAGCAGTACTTC
TRBJ2-7 | few | TRBD2 | TRBV7-2 | CASGLAGGYEQYF | TGTGCCAGCGGACTAGCAGGAGGCTACGAGCAGTACTTC
TRBJ2-6 | . | . | TRBV30 | CAWRAPLGSGANVLTF | TGTGCCTGGAGGGCCCCTCTTGGCTCTGGGGCCAACGTCCTGACTTTC
TRBJ2-1 | . | . | TRBV12-3/TRBV12-4 | CASSLLRGGEQFF | TGTGCCAGCAGTTTACTCAGGGGTGGGGAGCAGTTCTTC
TRBJ2-2 | . | TRBD1 | TRBV7-3 | CASSDAGGPGELFF | TGTGCCAGCAGCGACGCAGGGGGTCCCGGGGAGCTGTTTTTT
TRBJ1-4 | . | . | TRBV28 | CASRIVGVPNEKLFF | TGTGCCAGCAGGATCGTCGGGGTTCCTAATGAAAAACTGTTTTTT